This TCR beta chain was identified in a study of radiation and T cells in renal cell carcinoma. Study-wide results and caveats: Top tumor clonotypes rose in blood 2 weeks post-radiation, then contracted.

Regarding this clone: Its antigen remains unknown.

Losses at the gene ends were 6 bases for V and 6 bases for J; bases not matched to a gene: 7. CDR3 size: 14 residues. Germline loops: CDR1 SEHNR, CDR2 FQNEAQ (reference sequence). Time point in this sample: blood 2 weeks post-SBRT. Stated treatment: 15 Gy SBRT to primary tumor, nephrectomy 4 weeks later. TCRdb's copy holds only in-frame clones and misses some; the assay was immunoSEQ multiplex PCR. The sample lists some 75,000 clones, around 76% seen once, with around 5.5% in the top ten. This chain connects TRBV7-9 to TRBJ2-1, with 8 bases aligning to TRBD2. This receptor was taken from a man between 60 and 75 years old with renal cell carcinoma. The sample consisted of blood, taken from a patient whose treatment included radiotherapy and nephrectomy. In DNA, the CDR3 is TGTGCCAGCAGTAGAAGCAGCGGGGGCAATGAGCAGTTCTTC. Amino acid sequence: CASSRSSGGNEQFF.